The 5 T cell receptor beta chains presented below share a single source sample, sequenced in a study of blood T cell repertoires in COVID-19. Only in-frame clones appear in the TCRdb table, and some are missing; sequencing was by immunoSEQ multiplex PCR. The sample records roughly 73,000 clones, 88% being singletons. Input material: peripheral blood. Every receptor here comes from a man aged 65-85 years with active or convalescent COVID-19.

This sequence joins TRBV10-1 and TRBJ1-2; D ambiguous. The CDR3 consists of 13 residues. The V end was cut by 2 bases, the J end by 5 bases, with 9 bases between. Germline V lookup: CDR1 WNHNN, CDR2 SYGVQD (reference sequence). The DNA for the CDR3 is TGCGCCAGCAGTGAGCGGGGTTCGTATGGCTACACCTTC. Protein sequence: CASSERGSYGYTF.

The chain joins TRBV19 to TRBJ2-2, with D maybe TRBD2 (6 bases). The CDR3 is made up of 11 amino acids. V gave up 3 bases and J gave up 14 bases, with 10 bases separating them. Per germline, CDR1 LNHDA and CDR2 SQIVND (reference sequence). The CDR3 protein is CASSIAGLLFF. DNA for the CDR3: TGTGCCAGTAGTATCGCGGGGTTACTGTTTTTT.

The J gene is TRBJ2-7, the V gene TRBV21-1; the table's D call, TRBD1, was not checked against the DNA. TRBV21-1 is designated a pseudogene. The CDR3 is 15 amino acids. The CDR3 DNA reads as TGTGCCAGCAGCAAAGTAAAAGGGACAGGGGCCGAGCAGTACTTC. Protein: CASSKVKGTGAEQYF.

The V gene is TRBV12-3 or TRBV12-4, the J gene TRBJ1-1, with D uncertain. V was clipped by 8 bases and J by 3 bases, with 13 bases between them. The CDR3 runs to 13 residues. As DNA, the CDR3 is TGTGCCAGCGTACGTAGCCGGGACACTGAAGCTTTCTTT. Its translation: CASVRSRDTEAFF.

CDR3 nucleotides: TGTGCCAGCAGTTTAACTGGGCAACGCTCTGGGGCCAACGTCCTGACTTTC. Protein product: CASSLTGQRSGANVLTF. The V and J genes are TRBV7-8 and TRBJ2-6; D is ambiguous. Per germline, CDR1 SGHVS and CDR2 FQNEAQ. The CDR3 length is 17 residues. Trimming shortened V by 6 bases and J by 0 bases, and 15 bases separated the two germline ends.